The 25 T cell receptor beta chains reported below all come from one sample, sequenced in a study of Graves' ophthalmopathy and Graves' hyperthyroidism (dated by TCRdb to between 2017 and 2018). The sequencer listed for this sample is Illumina HiSeq 2000. For repertoire sequencing, the TCR beta CDR3 regions were amplified from RNA transcripts. A first-round RT-PCR used HTBI primers with the Qiagen OneStep RT-PCR kit, followed by a second-round multiplex PCR, size selection and purification. TCRdb reprocessing: public reads trimmed at Q25 with fastp, clones called with MiXCR, in-frame beta chains kept. CDR3 protein duplicates are merged, each entry listing the most common genes and DNA. For this sample the table gives 660,000 or so distinct CDR3 sequences, of which 35% to 45% were detected only once. Of the sample, over 2.5% falls within the top ten clones. Sequenced sample: peripheral blood. These receptors originate from an adult man with Graves' ophthalmopathy.

The J gene is TRBJ1-1, the V gene TRBV30; D remains ambiguous. Germline CDR1 reads GTSNPN; CDR2 reads SVGIG (reference sequence). V was cut by 4 bases and J by 5 bases, with 17 bases left in between. The CDR3 runs 14 residues. CDR3 region: CAWIFGGGGTEAFF. The CDR3 region has the DNA TGTGCCTGGATCTTCGGTGGAGGAGGGACTGAAGCTTTCTTT. Looking up the rest from reference TRBV30 and TRBJ1-1 gives the full variable domain: SQTIHQWPATLVQPVGSPLSLECTVEGTSNPNLYWYRQAAGRGLQLLFYSVGIGQISSEVPQNLSASRPQDRQFILSSKKLLLSDSGFYLCAWIFGGGGTEAFFGQGTRLTVV.

A word on this clonotype: Being one base from a much bigger clone, this may be a read error. The V call is TRBV5-1, the J call TRBJ1-4; the D is unclear. The CDR3 is 16 amino acids. V lost 0 bases and J 0 bases, leaving 9 bases between the germline ends. Germline CDR1 and CDR2: SGHRS and YFSETQ. The CDR3 protein is CASSLGEYATNEKLFF. The CDR3 DNA reads TGCGCCAGCAGCTTGGGGGAATATGCAACTAATGAAAAACTGTTTTTT.

The CDR3, as DNA: TGTGTATCGACAGGGCGAGAGACCCAGTACTTC. It is translated as CVSTGRETQYF. The J gene is TRBJ2-5, the V gene TRBV10-3; the match to TRBD1 covers 7 bases. Germline V gives CDR1 ENHRY, CDR2 SYGVKD. This CDR3 spans 11 amino acids.

This clonotype was recorded many times. The chain carries TRBV4-1 and TRBJ1-4; possible D gene TRBD1, 5 bases. This CDR3 is built from 15 residues. Trimming took 3 bases from V and 11 from J, leaving 19 bases between them. The germline gives CDR1 MGHRA, CDR2 YSYEKL. This CDR3 is CASSHSPGGDGKLFF. The DNA of the CDR3 is TGCGCCAGCAGCCATTCCCCCGGGGGGGACGGGAAACTGTTTTTT.

Comment on this clonotype: A junction boundary mismatches the germline segment, possibly from a read error. The CDR3: CASSSDRSYKQYF. The CDR3 DNA follows: TGTGCCAGCAGTTCGGACAGAAGCTACAAGCAGTACTTC. The chain is built from TRBV25-1 and TRBJ2-7; D might be TRBD1 (6 bases). The CDR3 spans 13 residues. Germline values: CDR1 MGHDK, CDR2 SYGVNS.

There are many counts of this clonotype. This chain uses TRBV4-2 with TRBJ2-5, with D perhaps matching TRBD1 (6 bases). Trimming took 1 base from V and 1 from J, leaving 16 bases between them. The CDR3 spans 17 residues. Germline CDR1 LGHNA, CDR2 YNFKEQ. Here the CDR3 reads CASSQVVSGTFQETQYF. CDR3 sequence (DNA): TGTGCCAGCAGCCAAGTCGTGTCGGGGACATTCCAAGAGACCCAGTACTTC.

This clonotype has a handful of counts. This chain connects TRBV6-5 to TRBJ2-7; a possible D gene is TRBD2 (6 bases). The V gene lost 5 bases and the J gene lost 1 base, with 12 bases spanning the gap. Germline V gene sequence: CDR1 MNHEY, CDR2 SVGAGI. The CDR3 contains 14 residues. The CDR3 loop reads CASSLRDLSYEQYF. In nucleotides, the CDR3 is TGTGCCAGCAGTCTCCGGGACTTATCCTACGAGCAGTACTTC.

This clonotype was picked up many times. The V gene is TRBV12-3 or TRBV12-4, the J gene TRBJ1-4; possible D gene TRBD1, 5 bases. The CDR3 extends over 15 amino acids. The V end was cut by 5 bases, the J end by 2 bases, with 12 bases between. In DNA form, the CDR3 reads TGTGCCAGCAGTCGCCAGGGTGCGACTAATGAAAAACTGTTTTTT. It codes for CASSRQGATNEKLFF.

This clonotype has a count of ten or more. This chain uses TRBV7-2 with TRBJ1-1; possible D gene TRBD1, 5 bases. Germline V gene sequence: CDR1 SGHTA, CDR2 FQGNSA. Trimming left V 8 bases short and J 0 bases short, with 13 bases between. The CDR3 extends over 14 amino acids. The CDR3 region is CASYGGFMNTEAFF. The CDR3, as DNA: TGTGCCAGCTATGGGGGGTTCATGAACACTGAAGCTTTCTTT.

The V call is TRBV4-1, the J call TRBJ1-1; tentative D call: TRBD1 (5 bases). The CDR3 length is 14 residues. V was cut by 1 base and J by 5 bases, with 11 bases left in between. Germline V lookup: CDR1 MGHRA, CDR2 YSYEKL. The DNA for the CDR3 is TGCGCCAGCAGCCAAGTAGGGGCACGGACTGAAGCTTTCTTT. Its protein product is CASSQVGARTEAFF.

This clonotype was counted only a few times. The chain links TRBV10-3 to TRBJ2-5, with 8 bases aligning to TRBD2. This CDR3 is built from 15 residues. Losses at the gene ends were 10 bases for V and 7 bases for J; bases not matched to a gene: 17. The germline gives CDR1 ENHRY, CDR2 SYGVKD. The CDR3, as DNA: TGTGCCACCTCGCTCCTCCGAGACCGGGGGGGGACCCAGTACTTC. Translating gives CATSLLRDRGGTQYF.

This chain links TRBV11-3 with TRBJ2-2; perhaps TRBD2 as D (5 bases). CDR1 and CDR2 (germline): SGHNT, YENEEA. The V and J ends lost 5 bases and 8 bases respectively, with 12 bases between them. The CDR3 runs 13 residues. CDR3 nucleotide sequence: TGTGCCAGCAGCCTCGGGAACTCTGGGGAGCTGTTTTTT. It codes for CASSLGNSGELFF.

This clonotype was counted many times. This chain joins TRBV9 and TRBJ1-2, with D possibly being TRBD1 (5 bases). The germline V gene has CDR1 SGDLS and CDR2 YYNGEE. Trimming took 0 bases from V and 6 from J, leaving 6 bases between them. The CDR3 covers 12 residues. Written as DNA, the CDR3 is TGTGCCAGCAGCGTAGGGGGGAATGGCTACACCTTC. This encodes CASSVGGNGYTF.

This clonotype appeared many times. The chain has TRBV11-3 and TRBJ2-6, with D perhaps matching TRBD1 or TRBD2 (5 bases each). CDR1 and CDR2 (germline): SGHNT, YENEEA. The CDR3 runs to 17 residues. V was shortened by 3 bases and J by 4 bases, with 16 bases between the two germline ends. The CDR3 region has the DNA TGTGCCAGCAGCTTCACCGGGACGACGATCGGGGCCAACGTCCTGACTTTC. It codes for CASSFTGTTIGANVLTF.

The CDR3 protein is CASRRGGPQPQHF. In nucleotides, the CDR3 is TGTGCCAGCAGGCGGGGCGGTCCTCAGCCCCAGCATTTT. The rearrangement uses TRBV7-9 and TRBJ1-5, with D perhaps TRBD1 (5 bases). The CDR3 totals 13 residues. The V and J ends lost 6 bases and 6 bases respectively, with 12 bases between them. Germline values: CDR1 SEHNR, CDR2 FQNEAQ (reference sequence).

Worth noting for this clonotype: A read error may produce the germline difference seen at one junction end. The rearrangement links TRBV15 to TRBJ2-6; D gene uncertain. Germline CDR1 LNHNV, CDR2 YYDKDF (reference sequence). This CDR3 comprises 9 residues. CDR3: CATSNDLTF. The CDR3 DNA reads as TGTGCCACCAGCAACGACCTGACTTTC.

In this sample, this clonotype turned up many times. The chain links TRBV2 to TRBJ1-2; no clear D gene. This CDR3 contains 16 residues. V lost 6 bases to trimming and J lost 8 bases, with 25 bases between them. The germline V gene has CDR1 SNHLY and CDR2 FYNNEI. Here the CDR3 reads CASSARSDITRAGYTF. DNA for the CDR3: TGTGCCAGCAGCGCACGGTCGGATATAACGCGGGCAGGCTACACCTTC.

The V gene is TRBV2, the J gene TRBJ2-5; D possibly uses TRBD1 or TRBD2 (5 bases each). The CDR3 sequence is 16 residues long. V shed 6 bases and J shed 3 bases, with 20 bases lying between them. The V gene's germline CDR1 is SNHLY and CDR2 FYNNEI. CDR3 nucleotide sequence: TGTGCCAGCAGCCAAGCGGAAAATGTGGGGGAAGAGACCCAGTACTTC. Its protein is CASSQAENVGEETQYF.

The V call is TRBV10-3, the J call TRBJ1-6; TRBD1 might be the D (6 bases). There are 15 residues in the CDR3. CDR1 and CDR2 from the germline V gene are ENHRY and SYGVKD. The ends were cut back, 2 bases at V and 7 bases at J, with 12 bases in the middle. This CDR3 reads CAISETTGLNSPLHF. Written as DNA, the CDR3 is TGTGCCATCAGTGAGACAACAGGGCTCAATTCACCCCTCCACTTT.

This clonotype was observed a few times. This sequence joins TRBV6-5 and TRBJ1-2, with TRBD1 identical over 9 bases. V dropped 4 bases and J dropped 4; count of bases not matched to a gene: 7. Germline CDR1 MNHEY, CDR2 SVGAGI. The CDR3 covers 15 residues. In DNA form, the CDR3 reads TGTGCCAGCAGTTCCGGGGGACAGGGCGGCTATGGCTACACCTTC. As protein: CASSSGGQGGYGYTF.

The rearrangement uses TRBV12-3 or TRBV12-4 and TRBJ1-1; TRBD1 agrees at 7 bases. The ends lost 6 bases at V and 3 bases at J; junction bases unmatched: 10. This CDR3 has 15 residues. The CDR3 sequence: CASSLVDREDTEAFF. For the CDR3, the DNA is TGTGCCAGCAGCTTGGTAGACAGGGAGGACACTGAAGCTTTCTTT.

This clonotype has at least ten counts. This chain links TRBV12-3 or TRBV12-4 with TRBJ1-1; D is possibly TRBD1 (5 bases). The V end lost 4 bases, the J end lost 0 bases, and 9 bases lay between the germline ends. The length of the CDR3 is 14 residues. The CDR3 DNA reads as TGTGCCAGCAGTTGGGGCGGCTTGAACACTGAAGCTTTCTTT. This codes for CASSWGGLNTEAFF.

With respect to this clonotype: At one of its ends the junction is not consistent with the germline gene, which may arise from a read error. V and J are TRBV7-3 and TRBJ2-5; D call uncertain. The CDR3 length is 15 residues. Germline-derived CDR1 and CDR2 are SGHTA and FQGTGA. The DNA for the CDR3 is TGTGCCAGCAGCTTAACGGGGTCCCCACAAGAGGCCCAGTACTTC. This gives the protein CASSLTGSPQEAQYF. The whole variable domain, filled in from reference TRBV7-3 and TRBJ2-5, reads GAGVSQTPSNKVTEKGKYVELRCDPISGHTALYWYRQSLGQGPEFLIYFQGTGAADDSGLPNDRFFAVRPEGSVSTLKIQRTERGDSAVYLCASSLTGSPQEAQYFGPGTRLLVL.

This clonotype has just a few counts. V usage is TRBV20-1 and J usage is TRBJ1-5; TRBD1 agrees at 10 bases. CDR3 size: 16 residues. After removal of 5 bases from V and 1 base from J, the junction contained 8 bases not matched to a gene. Per the germline V gene, CDR1 is DFQATT and CDR2 is SNEGSKA (reference sequence). CDR3 nucleotide sequence: TGCAGTGCTTTACGACAGGGGGCTGGGAGCAATCAGCCCCAGCATTTT. Translating it yields CSALRQGAGSNQPQHF.

This clonotype was found a few times. The rearrangement links TRBV19 to TRBJ1-3, with D hard to call. The V gene lost 3 bases and the J gene lost 2 bases, with 5 bases spanning the gap. The germline gives CDR1 LNHDA, CDR2 SQIVND (reference sequence). The CDR3 is 13 residues long. CDR3 DNA: TGTGCCAGTAGTATGGGTCCTGGAAACACCATATATTTT. Encoded protein: CASSMGPGNTIYF.